This TCR beta chain was obtained from a study of control samples from healthy donors and cancer patients (TCRdb year 2020). Relative to germline, V is 5 bases shorter and J is 6 bases shorter, with 11 bases between their ends. CDR1 SGHAT and CDR2 FQNNGV are derived from the germline V gene. Reading from cysteine to phenylalanine, the CDR3 counts 13 amino acids. Just the 39-base CDR3 DNA is kept, in frame starting at base 1. On this clone: It has no known antigen specificity. Qualities for individual bases were not recorded, and no much larger clone is one base off.

Library preparation employed the immunoSEQ multiplex PCR assay. Here the immuneACCESS table is served through TCRdb, limited to in-frame sequences with V and J called. Missing clones are a known gap in these copies; in checked studies unresolved V genes cover under half, and the rest lacks a known reason. A total of around 100,000 clones appear in this sample, roughly 92% of them only once. Around 3% of the sample is taken by the ten largest. This TCR was sampled from a human donor in good health. The donor label of this sample is uncertain. The sequenced sample was blood. Recombination joined TRBV11-2 with TRBJ2-4, with TRBD1 perhaps the D gene, on 5 matching bases. The CDR3 protein sequence reads: CASSIGASNIQYF. The DNA reads as follows: TGTGCCAGCAGCATTGGGGCTTCAAACATTCAGTACTTC.